The clone carrying this T cell receptor (beta chain) has a handful of counts. The data stem from a study of T cell repertoires in ileal Crohn's disease. The CDR3 runs to 15 residues. The germline V gene has CDR1 KGHSH and CDR2 LQKENI. Trimming at V came to 0 bases and at J to 8 bases, leaving 7 bases not matched to a gene. Clones were read by immunoSEQ multiplex PCR, and TCRdb kept only the in-frame ones, dropping some. The data show about 17,000 clones, with roughly 83% seen just once and 10% held by the top ten. Specimen: ileal tissue. The rearrangement links TRBV18 to TRBJ2-1, with 7 bases lining up with TRBD1. This sequence originates from an adult with Crohn's disease. CDR3 nucleotides: TGTGCCAGCTCACCACCGGCGGTAGGGGGCTATGAGCAGTTCTTC. Its translation is CASSPPAVGGYEQFF.